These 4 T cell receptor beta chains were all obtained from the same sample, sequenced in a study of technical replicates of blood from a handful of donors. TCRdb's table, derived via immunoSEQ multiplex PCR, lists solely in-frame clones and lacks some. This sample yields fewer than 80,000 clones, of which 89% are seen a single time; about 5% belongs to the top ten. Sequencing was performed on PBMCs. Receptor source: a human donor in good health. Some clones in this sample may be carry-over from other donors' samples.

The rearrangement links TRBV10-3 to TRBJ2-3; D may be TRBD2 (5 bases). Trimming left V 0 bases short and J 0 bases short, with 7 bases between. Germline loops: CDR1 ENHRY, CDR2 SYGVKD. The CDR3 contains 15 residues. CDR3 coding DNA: TGTGCCATCAGTGAGTCGGCTAGCAGCACAGATACGCAGTATTTT. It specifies CAISESASSTDTQYF.

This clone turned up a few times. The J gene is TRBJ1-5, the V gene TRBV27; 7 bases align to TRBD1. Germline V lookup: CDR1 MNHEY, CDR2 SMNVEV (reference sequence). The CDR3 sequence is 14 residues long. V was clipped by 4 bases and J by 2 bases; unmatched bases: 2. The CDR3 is CASSSQGGNQPQHF. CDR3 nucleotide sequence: TGTGCCAGCAGTTCCCAGGGGGGCAATCAGCCCCAGCATTTT.

CDR3 residues: CASSSLLPQNQYEQYF. As DNA, the CDR3 is TGTGCCAGCAGCTCCCTCCTCCCACAGAATCAATACGAGCAGTACTTC. The rearrangement joins TRBV11-2 to TRBJ2-7; D remains unclear. Trimming stripped 4 bases from V and 4 bases from J, with 20 bases between. CDR3 length: 16 amino acids. Germline V gives CDR1 SGHAT, CDR2 FQNNGV.

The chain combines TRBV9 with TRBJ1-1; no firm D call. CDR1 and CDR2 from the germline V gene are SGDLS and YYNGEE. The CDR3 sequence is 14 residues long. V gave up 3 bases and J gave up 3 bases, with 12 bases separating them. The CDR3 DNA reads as TGTGCCAGCAGCGCGCTCTTCGCGCACACTGAAGCTTTCTTT. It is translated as CASSALFAHTEAFF. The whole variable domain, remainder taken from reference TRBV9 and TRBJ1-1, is DSGVTQTPKHLITATGQRVTLRCSPRSGDLSVYWYQQSLDQGLQFLIQYYNGEERAKGNILERFSAQQFPDLHSELNLSSLELGDSALYFCASSALFAHTEAFFGQGTRLTVV.